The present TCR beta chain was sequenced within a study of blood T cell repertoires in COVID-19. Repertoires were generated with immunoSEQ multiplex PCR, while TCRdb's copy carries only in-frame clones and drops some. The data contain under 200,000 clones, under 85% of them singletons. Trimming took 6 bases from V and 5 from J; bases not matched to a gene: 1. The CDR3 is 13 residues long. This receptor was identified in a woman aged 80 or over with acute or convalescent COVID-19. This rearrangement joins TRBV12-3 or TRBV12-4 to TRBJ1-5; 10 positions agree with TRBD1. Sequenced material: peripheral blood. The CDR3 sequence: CASRGTGDQPQHF. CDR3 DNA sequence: TGTGCCAGCAGGGGGACAGGGGATCAGCCCCAGCATTTT.